One and the same sample provided the 17 T cell receptor beta chains below, sequenced in a study of blood T cell repertoires in COVID-19. The data were produced by immunoSEQ multiplex PCR, yet TCRdb's version contains in-frame clones alone and is incomplete. In the table there are about 250,000 clones, about 88% of which are singletons. Sequencing input: peripheral blood. The receptors were gathered from a woman in her thirties or forties who had recovered from COVID-19.

This chain joins TRBV9 and TRBJ2-1; D gene uncertain. With 0 bases removed from V and 6 bases from J, the gap between germline ends came to 16 bases. Germline CDR1 and CDR2: SGDLS and YYNGEE. The length of the CDR3 is 16 residues. This chain's CDR3 is CASSVGASLSINEQFF. The CDR3 DNA reads as TGTGCCAGCAGCGTAGGTGCGAGCCTTAGTATCAATGAGCAGTTCTTC.

V and J are TRBV27 and TRBJ2-1; TRBD2 aligns across 9 bases. There are 20 residues in the CDR3. The J segment lost 5 bases and the V segment lost 10 bases, leaving 27 bases of the junction unmatched. Looked up from germline, CDR1 is MNHEY and CDR2 is SMNVEV (reference sequence). The CDR3 DNA reads TGTGCCACCCACCTCGGGCTACGGGCGGGAGGGGGGAGGGCCCACAATGAGCAGTTCTTC. Translated, it gives CATHLGLRAGGGRAHNEQFF.

This chain uses TRBV4-1 with TRBJ2-2; 8 bases agree with TRBD1. Germline V CDR1 and CDR2: MGHRA, YSYEKL. This CDR3 spans 17 amino acids. V gave up 0 bases and J gave up 3 bases; unmatched junction bases: 6. CDR3 sequence (DNA): TGCGCCAGCAGCCAAGAGCCCGGGACAGGCTACACCGGGGAGCTGTTTTTT. This translates into CASSQEPGTGYTGELFF.

The chain couples TRBV5-6 to TRBJ2-7, with D possibly being TRBD2 (6 bases). The CDR3 totals 13 residues. Trimming left V 2 bases short and J 7 bases short, with 13 bases between. Germline lookup yields CDR1 SGHDT and CDR2 YYEEEE. The CDR3 sequence is CASSLGLAREQYV. CDR3 coding DNA: TGTGCCAGCAGCTTAGGGCTAGCGAGGGAGCAGTACGTC.

The chain combines TRBV4-1 with TRBJ2-5; 7 bases are a match to TRBD2. CDR3 length: 15 residues. In germline, CDR1 is MGHRA, CDR2 YSYEKL. With V trimmed by 2 bases and J by 7 bases, 10 bases remained unmatched. This CDR3 reads CASSQPTSSSGTQYF. Written as DNA, the CDR3 is TGCGCCAGCAGCCAACCGACTAGCTCCTCGGGGACCCAGTACTTC.

CDR3 nucleotide sequence: TGTGCCAGCAGTTACTCCGAGACAGGGGGTCACTATGGCTACACCTTC. Its translation: CASSYSETGGHYGYTF. The chain links TRBV6-5 to TRBJ1-2; TRBD1 matches at 9 bases. V shed 0 bases and J 3 bases; nucleotides not matched to a gene: 5. Germline CDR1 reads MNHEY; CDR2 reads SVGAGI. The CDR3 length is 16 residues.

This clone has just one count. V and J are TRBV6-6 and TRBJ1-6; D not resolved. V shed 5 bases and J shed 5 bases, with 13 bases lying between them. The CDR3 consists of 15 residues. Germline CDR1 reads MNHNY; CDR2 reads SVGAGI (reference sequence). In DNA form, the CDR3 reads TGTGCCAGCAGTGCACAGAACCCACATAATTCACCCCTCCACTTT. It encodes CASSAQNPHNSPLHF.

This chain uses TRBV30 with TRBJ2-5, with 8 bases that match TRBD1. V was clipped by 3 bases and J by 7 bases; unmatched bases: 10. This CDR3 is built from 14 residues. CDR1 and CDR2 from the germline V gene are GTSNPN and SVGIG (reference sequence). CDR3 in DNA: TGTGCCTGGAGCGTCAGGGGGCTGGAGGGGACCCAGTACTTC. Its protein product is CAWSVRGLEGTQYF.

The chain joins TRBV2 to TRBJ1-2; possibly TRBD1 for D (6 bases). The CDR3 is 12 residues long. V was trimmed by 6 bases and J by 6 bases, leaving 11 bases between them. Germline-derived CDR1 and CDR2 are SNHLY and FYNNEI. The CDR3 nucleotides are TGTGCCAGCAGCCTACAGGGCGATGGCTACACCTTC. Translating gives CASSLQGDGYTF.

The rearrangement joins TRBV9 to TRBJ1-6; unclear D gene. The germline gives CDR1 SGDLS, CDR2 YYNGEE. This CDR3 region has 15 residues. Trimming shortened V by 0 bases and J by 0 bases, and 4 bases separated the two germline ends. In DNA form, the CDR3 reads TGTGCCAGCAGCGTAGGTCACTCCTATAATTCACCCCTCCACTTT. This sequence encodes CASSVGHSYNSPLHF.

This chain links TRBV19 with TRBJ1-4; D is perhaps TRBD1 (5 bases). The CDR3 length is 17 residues. Trimming took 0 bases from V and 0 from J, leaving 11 bases between them. In germline, CDR1 is LNHDA, CDR2 SQIVND (reference sequence). CDR3 in amino acids: CASSIDYTGATNEKLFF. Here the CDR3 DNA reads TGTGCCAGTAGTATAGATTATACAGGTGCAACTAATGAAAAACTGTTTTTT. The full variable domain, with the rest looked up from reference TRBV19 and TRBJ1-4, is DGGITQSPKYLFRKEGQNVTLSCEQNLNHDAMYWYRQDPGQGLRLIYYSQIVNDFQKGDIAEGYSVSREKKESFPLTVTSAQKNPTAFYLCASSIDYTGATNEKLFFGSGTQLSVL.

The V gene is TRBV7-3, the J gene TRBJ2-3; D call uncertain. This CDR3 has 15 amino acids. Germline V gene sequence: CDR1 SGHTA, CDR2 FQGTGA. V was cut by 0 bases and J by 8 bases, with 15 bases left in between. As DNA, the CDR3 is TGTGCCAGCAGCTTAACCCGCCTAAACGGTAGTACGCAGTATTTT. Its protein product is CASSLTRLNGSTQYF.

This clone was seen just once. The chain has TRBV30 and TRBJ2-2; TRBD2 agrees at 12 bases. The length of the CDR3 is 17 residues. Germline assignment: CDR1 GTSNPN and CDR2 SVGIG (reference sequence). Losses at the gene ends were 3 bases for V and 8 bases for J; bases not matched to a gene: 13. The CDR3 loop is CAWSPLGLAGARGELFF. The CDR3 region has the DNA TGTGCCTGGAGCCCATTGGGACTAGCGGGCGCCCGAGGGGAGCTGTTTTTT.

This chain joins TRBV6-4 and TRBJ2-2; 9 bases are shared with TRBD1. Germline CDR1 and CDR2: MRHNA and SNTAGT. J gave up 6 bases and V 3 bases, and 5 bases lay outside the gene matches. The CDR3 runs 15 residues. CDR3 DNA sequence: TGTGCCAGCAGTGAAACAGGGGGCTCCGCCGGGGAGCTGTTTTTT. It translates to CASSETGGSAGELFF.

The rearrangement uses TRBV7-9 and TRBJ2-3; no clear D gene. From germline, CDR1 is SEHNR and CDR2 FQNEAQ (reference sequence). CDR3 length equals 12 residues. The DNA of the CDR3 is TGTGGGTGGAGCGATAACACAGATACGCAGTATTTT. The encoded protein is CGWSDNTDTQYF.

The chain couples TRBV30 to TRBJ1-2; D is possibly TRBD1 (6 bases). CDR1 and CDR2 from the germline V gene are GTSNPN and SVGIG (reference sequence). Trimming shortened V by 8 bases and J by 7 bases, and 29 bases separated the two germline ends. CDR3 size: 16 residues. The CDR3 protein is CALMLPERTALFGYTF. The CDR3 DNA reads as TGTGCCCTGATGCTTCCAGAACGGACAGCCCTCTTTGGCTACACCTTC.

This clone was found a few times. Written as DNA, the CDR3 is TGTGCCAGCTCGACCCAGGGGTATGGCTACACCTTC. Its translation: CASSTQGYGYTF. The chain has TRBV27 and TRBJ1-2, with D maybe TRBD1 (6 bases). CDR1 and CDR2 from the germline V gene are MNHEY and SMNVEV (reference sequence). The CDR3 sequence is 12 residues long. Trimming cost V 8 bases and J 5 bases, with 12 bases left between them.